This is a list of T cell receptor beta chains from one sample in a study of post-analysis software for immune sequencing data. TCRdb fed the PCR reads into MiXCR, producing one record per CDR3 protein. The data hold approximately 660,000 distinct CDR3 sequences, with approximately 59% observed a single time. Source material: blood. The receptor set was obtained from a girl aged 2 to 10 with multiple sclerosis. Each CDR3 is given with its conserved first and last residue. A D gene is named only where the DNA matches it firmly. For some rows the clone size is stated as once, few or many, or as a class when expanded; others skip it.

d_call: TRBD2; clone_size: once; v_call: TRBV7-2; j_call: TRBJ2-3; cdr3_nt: TGTGTCAGCAGCTTAGCCGGGGGGGGATTGGAAGATACGCAGTATTTT; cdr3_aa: CVSSLAGGGLEDTQYF
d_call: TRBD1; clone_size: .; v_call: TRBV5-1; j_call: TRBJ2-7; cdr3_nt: TGCGCCAGCAGGGAAATGGGACAGCCGGTCTCTCCCTCGCCCTACGAGCAGTACTTC; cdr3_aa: CASREMGQPVSPSPYEQYF
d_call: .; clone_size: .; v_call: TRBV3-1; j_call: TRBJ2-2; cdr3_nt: TGTGCCAGCAGCACGACCGGGGGATTCACCGGGGAGCTGTTTTTT; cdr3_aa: CASSTTGGFTGELFF
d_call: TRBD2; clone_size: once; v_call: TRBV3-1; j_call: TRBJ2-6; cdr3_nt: TGTGCCAGCAGCCAAAGTGGCGGGGGGCCCTCTGGGGCCAACGTCCTGACTTTC; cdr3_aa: CASSQSGGGPSGANVLTF
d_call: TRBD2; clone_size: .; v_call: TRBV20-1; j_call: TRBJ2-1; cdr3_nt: TGCAGTGCTAGAGTGTGGACTAGCGGGAGGCTTCCATCCTACAATGAGCAGTTCTTC; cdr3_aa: CSARVWTSGRLPSYNEQFF
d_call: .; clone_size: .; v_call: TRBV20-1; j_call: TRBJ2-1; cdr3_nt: TGCAGTGCTAGAGATGGCACCCACAATGAGCAGTTCTTC; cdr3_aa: CSARDGTHNEQFF
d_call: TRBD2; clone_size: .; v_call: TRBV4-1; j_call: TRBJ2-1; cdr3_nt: TGCGCCAGCAGCCAATCCCCGGGACTACCCTACAATGAGCAGTTCTTC; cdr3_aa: CASSQSPGLPYNEQFF
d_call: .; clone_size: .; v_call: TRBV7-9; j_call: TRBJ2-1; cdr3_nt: TGTGCCAGCAGCGTAGACACCACCCATGAGCAGTTCTTC; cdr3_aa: CASSVDTTHEQFF
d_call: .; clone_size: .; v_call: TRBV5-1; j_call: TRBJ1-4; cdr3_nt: TGCGCCAGCAGCGAACCAACTAATGAAAAACTGTTTTTT; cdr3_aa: CASSEPTNEKLFF
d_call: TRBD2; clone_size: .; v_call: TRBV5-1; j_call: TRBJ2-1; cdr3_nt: TGCGCCAGCAGCCCCGTAGCGGGAGTTACTAATGAGCAGTTCTTC; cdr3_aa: CASSPVAGVTNEQFF
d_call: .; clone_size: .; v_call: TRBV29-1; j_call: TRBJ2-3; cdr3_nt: TGCAGCGTTGATGTTCTTGGGGAGAAATACACAGATACGCAGTATTTT; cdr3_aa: CSVDVLGEKYTDTQYF
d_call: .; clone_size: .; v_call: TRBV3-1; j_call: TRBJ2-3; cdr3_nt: TGTGCCAGCAGCCCAGGGGACGGCGCAGATGGGCAGTATTTT; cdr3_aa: CASSPGDGADGQYF
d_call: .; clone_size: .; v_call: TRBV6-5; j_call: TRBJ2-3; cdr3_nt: TGTGCCAGCAGCTCCGGGACCCACCTCGCAGATACGCAGTATTTT; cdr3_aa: CASSSGTHLADTQYF
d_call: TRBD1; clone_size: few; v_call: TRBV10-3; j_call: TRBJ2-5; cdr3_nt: TGTGCCATCTCCGGGACAGGGGGTCGGTGGGAGACCCAGTACTTC; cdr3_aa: CAISGTGGRWETQYF
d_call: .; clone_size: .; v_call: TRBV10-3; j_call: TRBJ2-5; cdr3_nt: TGTGCCATCAGCAAGGGCCTTCAAGAGACCCAGTACTTC; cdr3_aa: CAISKGLQETQYF
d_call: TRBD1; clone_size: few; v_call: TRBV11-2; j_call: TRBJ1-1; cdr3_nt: TGTGCCAGCAGCCGACTTGGACAGGGTAGGATGAACACTGAAGCTTTCTTT; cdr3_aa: CASSRLGQGRMNTEAFF
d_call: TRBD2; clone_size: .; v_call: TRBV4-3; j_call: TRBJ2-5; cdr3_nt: TGCGCCAGCAGCCAAGAGGGGCGGGGGGGCCGAGAGACCCAGTACTTC; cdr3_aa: CASSQEGRGGRETQYF
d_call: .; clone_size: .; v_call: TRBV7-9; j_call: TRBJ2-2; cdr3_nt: TGTGCCAGCAGCCCCAGTAACCCCGGGGAGCTGTTTTTT; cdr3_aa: CASSPSNPGELFF
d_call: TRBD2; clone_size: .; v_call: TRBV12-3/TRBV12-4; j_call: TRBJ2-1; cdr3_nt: TGTGCCAGCACTCTACTAGCGGGAGGGCCTGAGCAGTTCTTC; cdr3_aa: CASTLLAGGPEQFF
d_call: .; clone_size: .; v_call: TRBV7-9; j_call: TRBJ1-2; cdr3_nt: TGTGCCAGCAGCTTTTCCGCGGGGGGGAGTGGCTACACCTTC; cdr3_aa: CASSFSAGGSGYTF
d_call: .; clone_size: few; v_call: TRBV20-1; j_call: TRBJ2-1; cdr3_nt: TGCAGTGCTAGGGGGGGACGGATTTACAATGAGCAGTTCTTC; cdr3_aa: CSARGGRIYNEQFF
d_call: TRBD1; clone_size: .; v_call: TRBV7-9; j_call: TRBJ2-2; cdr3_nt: TGTGCCAGCAGCTTTCTTACAGGGGACCTGAACACCGGGGAGCTGTTTTTT; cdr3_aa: CASSFLTGDLNTGELFF
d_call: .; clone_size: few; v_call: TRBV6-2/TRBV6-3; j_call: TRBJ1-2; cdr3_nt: TGTGCCAGCAGAGGACAAGGGGATTTGTATGGCTACACCTTC; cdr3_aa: CASRGQGDLYGYTF
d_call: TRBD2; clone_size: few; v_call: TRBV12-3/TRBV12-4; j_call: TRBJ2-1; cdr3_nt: TGTGCCAGCAGTGCCGGGACTAGAACGTTCTTC; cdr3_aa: CASSAGTRTFF
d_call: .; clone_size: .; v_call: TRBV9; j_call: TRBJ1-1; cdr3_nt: TGTGCCAGCAGCCCCGTAGTTTCGTGGGGACACACTGAAGCTTTCTTT; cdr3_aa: CASSPVVSWGHTEAFF
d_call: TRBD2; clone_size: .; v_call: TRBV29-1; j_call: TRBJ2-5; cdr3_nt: TGCAGCGTTGTAGGGGATAGCGGGAGGCCGAGGAAGACCCAGTACTTC; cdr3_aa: CSVVGDSGRPRKTQYF
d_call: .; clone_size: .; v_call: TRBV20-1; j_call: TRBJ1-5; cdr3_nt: TGCAGTGTTACTCAGGGAGACAATCAGCCCCAGCATTTT; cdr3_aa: CSVTQGDNQPQHF
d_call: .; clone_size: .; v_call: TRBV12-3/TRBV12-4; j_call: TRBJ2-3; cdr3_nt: TGTGCCAGCAGACTAAGGGTGACGCCCTCAGATACGCAGTATTTT; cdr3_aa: CASRLRVTPSDTQYF
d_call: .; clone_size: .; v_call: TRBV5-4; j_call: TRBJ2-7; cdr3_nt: TGTGCCAGCAGCTCCGGGACCGCGTTATTCTACGAGCAGTACTTC; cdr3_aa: CASSSGTALFYEQYF
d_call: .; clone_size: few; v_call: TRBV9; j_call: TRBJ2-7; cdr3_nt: TGTGCCAGCAGCTTGGGTCAGAACGAGCAGTACTTC; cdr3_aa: CASSLGQNEQYF
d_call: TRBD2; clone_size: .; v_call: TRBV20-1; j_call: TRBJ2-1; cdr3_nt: TGCAGTGCTATCTCGGCTAGCGGGGTAGACAATGAGCAGTTCTTC; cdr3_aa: CSAISASGVDNEQFF
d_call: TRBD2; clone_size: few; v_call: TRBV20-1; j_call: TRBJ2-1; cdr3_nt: TGCAGTGCTAGAGATCCAGCGGGGGGATCCGGCTCCTACAATGAGCAGTTCTTC; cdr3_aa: CSARDPAGGSGSYNEQFF
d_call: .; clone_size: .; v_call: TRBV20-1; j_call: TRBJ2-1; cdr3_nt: TGCAGTGCTTTGACTGCCTACAATGAGCAGTTCTTC; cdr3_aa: CSALTAYNEQFF
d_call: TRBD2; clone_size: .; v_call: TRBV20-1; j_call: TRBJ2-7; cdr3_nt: TGCAGTGCTAGAGATAGCGGGAGTGGGTACGAGCAGTACTTC; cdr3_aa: CSARDSGSGYEQYF
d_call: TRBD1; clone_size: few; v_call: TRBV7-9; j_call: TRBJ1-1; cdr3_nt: TGTGCCAGCAGCTTAACCCCCGACAGGGGTGGCACTGAAGCTTTCTTT; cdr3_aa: CASSLTPDRGGTEAFF
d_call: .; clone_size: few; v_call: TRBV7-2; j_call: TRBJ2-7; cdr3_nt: TGTGCCAGCAGCACGCTGGGCAGGCGGGTCTACGAGCAGTACTTC; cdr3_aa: CASSTLGRRVYEQYF
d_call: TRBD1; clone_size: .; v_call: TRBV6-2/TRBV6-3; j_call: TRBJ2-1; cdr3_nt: TGTGCCAGCAGCGTGACAGGGGTCAATGAGCAGTTCTTC; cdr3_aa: CASSVTGVNEQFF
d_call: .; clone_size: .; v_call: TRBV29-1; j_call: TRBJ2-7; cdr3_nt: TGCAGCGTTCGGGGCGAGGGGTGCGAGCAGTACTTC; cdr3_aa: CSVRGEGCEQYF
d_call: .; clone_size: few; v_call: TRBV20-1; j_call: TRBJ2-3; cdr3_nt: TGCAGTGCTAGAGCGCCAGGTGCCTTCACAGATACGCAGTATTTT; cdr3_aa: CSARAPGAFTDTQYF
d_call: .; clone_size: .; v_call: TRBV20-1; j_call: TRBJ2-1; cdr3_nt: TGCAGTGCCCCGACGACTATTTCCTACAATGAGCAGTTCTTC; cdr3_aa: CSAPTTISYNEQFF
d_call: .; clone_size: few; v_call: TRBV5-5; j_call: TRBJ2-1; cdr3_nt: TGTGCCAGCAGCGAGGGCAGACATGAGCAGTTCTTC; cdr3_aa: CASSEGRHEQFF